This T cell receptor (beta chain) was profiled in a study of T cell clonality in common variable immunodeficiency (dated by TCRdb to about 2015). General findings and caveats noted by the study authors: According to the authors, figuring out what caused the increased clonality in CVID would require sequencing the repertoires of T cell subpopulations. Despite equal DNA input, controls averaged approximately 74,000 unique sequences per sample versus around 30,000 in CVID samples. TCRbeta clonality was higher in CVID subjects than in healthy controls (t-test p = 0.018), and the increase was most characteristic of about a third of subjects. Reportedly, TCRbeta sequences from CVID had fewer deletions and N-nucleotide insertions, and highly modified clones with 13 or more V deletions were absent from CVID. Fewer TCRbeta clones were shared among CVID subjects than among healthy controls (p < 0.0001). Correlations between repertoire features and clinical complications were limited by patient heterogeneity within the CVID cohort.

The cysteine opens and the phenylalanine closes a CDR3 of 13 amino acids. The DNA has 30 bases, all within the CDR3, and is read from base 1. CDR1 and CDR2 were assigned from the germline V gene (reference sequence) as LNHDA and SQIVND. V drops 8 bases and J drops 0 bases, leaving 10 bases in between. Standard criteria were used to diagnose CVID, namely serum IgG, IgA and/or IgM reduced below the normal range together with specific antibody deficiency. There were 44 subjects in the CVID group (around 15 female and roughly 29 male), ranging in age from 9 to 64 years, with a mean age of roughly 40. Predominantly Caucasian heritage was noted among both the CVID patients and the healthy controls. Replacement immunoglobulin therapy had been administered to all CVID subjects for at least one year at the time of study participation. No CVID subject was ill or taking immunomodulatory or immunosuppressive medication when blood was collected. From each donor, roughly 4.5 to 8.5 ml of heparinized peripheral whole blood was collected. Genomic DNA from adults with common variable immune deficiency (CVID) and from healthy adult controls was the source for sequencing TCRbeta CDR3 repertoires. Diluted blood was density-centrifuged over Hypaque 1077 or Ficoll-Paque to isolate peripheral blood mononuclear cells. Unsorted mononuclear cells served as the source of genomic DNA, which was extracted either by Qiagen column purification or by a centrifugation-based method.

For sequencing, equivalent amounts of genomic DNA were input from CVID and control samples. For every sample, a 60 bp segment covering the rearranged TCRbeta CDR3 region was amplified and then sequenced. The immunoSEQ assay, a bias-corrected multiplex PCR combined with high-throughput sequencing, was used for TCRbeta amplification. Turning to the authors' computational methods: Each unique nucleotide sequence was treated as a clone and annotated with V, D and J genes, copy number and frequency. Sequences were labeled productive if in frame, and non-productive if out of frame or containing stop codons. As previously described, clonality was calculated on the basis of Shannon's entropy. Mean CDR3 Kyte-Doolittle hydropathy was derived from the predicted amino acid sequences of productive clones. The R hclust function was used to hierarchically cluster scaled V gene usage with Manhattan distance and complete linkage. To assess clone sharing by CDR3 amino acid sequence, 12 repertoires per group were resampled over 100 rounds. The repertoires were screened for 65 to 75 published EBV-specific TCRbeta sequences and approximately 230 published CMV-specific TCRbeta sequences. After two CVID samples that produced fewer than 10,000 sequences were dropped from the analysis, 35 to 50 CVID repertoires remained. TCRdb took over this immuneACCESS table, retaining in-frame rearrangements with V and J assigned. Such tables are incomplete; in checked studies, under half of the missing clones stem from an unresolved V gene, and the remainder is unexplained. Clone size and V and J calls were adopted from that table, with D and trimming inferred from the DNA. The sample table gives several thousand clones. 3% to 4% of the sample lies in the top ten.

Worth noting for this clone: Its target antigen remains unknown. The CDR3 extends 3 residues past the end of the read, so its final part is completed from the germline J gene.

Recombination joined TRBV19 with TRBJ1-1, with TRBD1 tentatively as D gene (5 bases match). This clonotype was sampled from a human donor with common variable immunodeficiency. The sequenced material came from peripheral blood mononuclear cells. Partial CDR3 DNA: TGTGCCAGTGCCCGGGGGTTGAACACTGAA. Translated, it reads CASARGLNTE. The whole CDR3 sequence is CASARGLNTEAFF.